This entry lists 23 T cell receptor beta chains sequenced from one sample in a study of blood T cell repertoires in COVID-19. Profiling relied on immunoSEQ multiplex PCR, and the TCRdb table lists in-frame clones only, not all of them. The sample carries 440,000 or so clones, approximately 90% recorded once. The specimen sequenced was peripheral blood. Receptors were obtained from a middle-aged woman with COVID-19, enrolled during active disease.

The DNA of the CDR3 is TGCGCCAGCAGCGGGCAGGGGTACACTGAAGCTTTCTTT. Its translation is CASSGQGYTEAFF. The chain recombines TRBV5-1 with TRBJ1-1; D might be TRBD1 (6 bases). Germline V lookup: CDR1 SGHRS, CDR2 YFSETQ. The CDR3 is made up of 13 amino acids. V lost 4 bases to trimming and J lost 3 bases, with 10 bases between them.

The chain uses TRBV4-3 and TRBJ2-7; a possible D gene is TRBD2 (5 bases). This CDR3 is built from 16 residues. Germline CDR1 and CDR2: LGHNA and YSLEER. With 0 bases removed from V and 2 bases from J, the gap between germline ends came to 14 bases. The CDR3 loop is CASSQDLPGEPYEQYF. In DNA form, the CDR3 reads TGCGCCAGCAGCCAAGATCTTCCCGGGGAACCCTACGAGCAGTACTTC.

This chain uses TRBV6-5 with TRBJ1-5, with D hard to call. Trimming cost V 4 bases and J 4 bases, with 8 bases left between them. Germline assignment: CDR1 MNHEY and CDR2 SVGAGI. CDR3 length equals 13 residues. The CDR3 sequence is CASSSSGNQPQHF. DNA for the CDR3: TGTGCCAGCAGTTCATCAGGAAATCAGCCCCAGCATTTT.

The rearrangement joins TRBV18 to TRBJ2-5, with 7 positions matching TRBD1. The CDR3 is made up of 17 amino acids. V dropped 1 base and J dropped 1; count of bases not matched to a gene: 9. CDR1 and CDR2 (germline): KGHSH, LQKENI. The CDR3 here is CASSPQRGGDLQETQYF. Here the CDR3 DNA reads TGTGCCAGCTCACCACAAAGAGGGGGCGATCTCCAAGAGACCCAGTACTTC.

This chain uses TRBV18 with TRBJ1-4; D might be TRBD1 (5 bases). CDR1 is KGHSH and CDR2 is LQKENI in the germline V gene. The ends were cut back, 5 bases at V and 8 bases at J, with 9 bases in the middle. This CDR3 spans 12 amino acids. CDR3 in amino acids: CASSEDSEKLFF. The CDR3 region has the DNA TGTGCCAGCTCAGAAGACAGCGAAAAACTGTTTTTT.

The rearrangement links TRBV7-3 to TRBJ1-5, with TRBD1 as a possible D gene (5 bases). The CDR3 sequence is 15 residues long. Deletions cut 0 bases from V and 6 bases from J, with 12 bases between. Germline lookup yields CDR1 SGHTA and CDR2 FQGTGA. DNA for the CDR3: TGTGCCAGCAGCTTAACGTCGGGGGGAGGTCAGCCCCAGCATTTT. Translated: CASSLTSGGGQPQHF. The full variable domain, its missing parts supplied by reference TRBV7-3 and TRBJ1-5, is GAGVSQTPSNKVTEKGKYVELRCDPISGHTALYWYRQSLGQGPEFLIYFQGTGAADDSGLPNDRFFAVRPEGSVSTLKIQRTERGDSAVYLCASSLTSGGGQPQHFGDGTRLSIL.

The sample holds a few counts of this clone. The chain recombines TRBV12-3 or TRBV12-4 with TRBJ2-7; the D gene is possibly TRBD1 (6 bases). Deletions cut 6 bases from V and 5 bases from J, with 14 bases between. CDR3 length: 13 amino acids. In nucleotides, the CDR3 is TGTGCCAGCAGGACAAACAGGGAACACGAGCAGTACTTC. Residues: CASRTNREHEQYF.

This clone occurred once. The J gene is TRBJ2-5, the V gene TRBV19; maybe TRBD1 (6 bases). V was trimmed by 3 bases and J by 1 base, leaving 12 bases between them. The CDR3 contains 15 residues. Germline V CDR1 and CDR2: LNHDA, SQIVND (reference sequence). The DNA of the CDR3 is TGTGCCAGTAGTATCCGCCAGGGGCCCCAAGAGACCCAGTACTTC. It codes for CASSIRQGPQETQYF.

The CDR3 nucleotides are TGTGCCAGCAGCGTAGAGAGCAGGGGAAGGGCTTTCTTT. As protein: CASSVESRGRAFF. J is TRBJ1-1 and V is TRBV9, with a weak D call TRBD1 (6 bases). This CDR3 has 13 amino acids. Trimming stripped 0 bases from V and 11 bases from J, with 14 bases between. Germline assignment: CDR1 SGDLS and CDR2 YYNGEE.

The chain employs TRBV6-2 or TRBV6-3 and TRBJ2-1; 7 bases are shared with TRBD1. CDR1 MNHEY and CDR2 SVGEGT come from the germline V gene. CDR3 size: 15 residues. Losses at the gene ends were 6 bases for V and 0 bases for J; bases not matched to a gene: 5. The CDR3 loop is CASSRQGDSYNEQFF. The CDR3 DNA is TGTGCCAGCAGCAGACAGGGAGACTCCTACAATGAGCAGTTCTTC.

The chain carries TRBV5-5 and TRBJ2-7, with 7 bases lining up with TRBD2. CDR3 size: 15 residues. V dropped 0 bases and J dropped 6; count of bases not matched to a gene: 9. The V gene's germline CDR1 is SGHKS and CDR2 YYEKEE (reference sequence). The CDR3 reads CASSLEGTISGEQYF. The CDR3 coding sequence is TGTGCCAGCAGCTTGGAAGGGACTATCTCCGGCGAGCAGTACTTC.

J is TRBJ1-2 and V is TRBV9, with TRBD1 matching 10 bases. There are 12 residues in the CDR3. Germline CDR1 and CDR2: SGDLS and YYNGEE. With V trimmed by 8 bases and J by 7 bases, 5 bases remained unmatched. CDR3 in amino acids: CASDRGLGGYTF. The CDR3 DNA follows: TGTGCCAGTGACAGGGGGCTTGGTGGCTACACCTTC.

This chain joins TRBV7-9 and TRBJ1-4; D unclear. V dropped 1 base and J dropped 5 bases, with 14 bases sitting between them. This CDR3 is 16 amino acids long. Germline values: CDR1 SEHNR, CDR2 FQNEAQ (reference sequence). CDR3: CASSLVSGIRNEKLFF. The CDR3 DNA reads as TGTGCCAGCAGCTTAGTATCGGGGATTAGGAATGAAAAACTGTTTTTT.

The chain recombines TRBV28 with TRBJ2-1, with TRBD2 identical over 10 bases. Germline loops: CDR1 MDHEN, CDR2 SYDVKM. The CDR3 sequence is 15 residues long. Trimming cost V 7 bases and J 4 bases; bases outside gene matches: 7. The CDR3 nucleotides are TGTGCCAGCATAGATAGCGGGAGGACTTACAATGAGCAGTTCTTC. Amino acids: CASIDSGRTYNEQFF.

The chain employs TRBV5-6 and TRBJ1-6, with D unclear. CDR3 length: 12 residues. Germline CDR1 is SGHDT and CDR2 is YYEEEE. V was clipped by 0 bases and J by 13 bases, with 8 bases between them. CDR3 loop: CASSLAVGPLHF. CDR3 DNA: TGTGCCAGCAGCTTGGCAGTCGGGCCCCTCCACTTT.

The V call is TRBV27, the J call TRBJ2-2; 9 bases line up with TRBD1. J lost 5 bases, V lost 0 bases, and 7 bases had no gene match. The V gene's germline CDR1 is MNHEY and CDR2 SMNVEV (reference sequence). CDR3 length: 17 amino acids. In DNA form, the CDR3 reads TGTGCCAGCAGTTTATCGGGGGGGACAGGGAAGACCGGGGAGCTGTTTTTT. Translating it yields CASSLSGGTGKTGELFF.

The J gene is TRBJ2-3, the V gene TRBV18; TRBD1 matches 9 bases. The CDR3 extends over 15 amino acids. Trimming at V came to 2 bases and at J to 5 bases, leaving 5 bases not matched to a gene. Germline assignment: CDR1 KGHSH and CDR2 LQKENI. As DNA, the CDR3 is TGTGCCAGCTCACCAGGACAGGGGAGAATAGATACGCAGTATTTT. Translating gives CASSPGQGRIDTQYF.

The genes are TRBV7-2 and TRBJ2-7, with TRBD2 as a possible D gene (5 bases). Germline loops: CDR1 SGHTA, CDR2 FQGNSA. Trimming stripped 5 bases from V and 0 bases from J, with 17 bases between. CDR3 length equals 16 residues. CDR3 sequence reads: CASSPRRGRTSYEQYF. The CDR3 coding sequence is TGTGCCAGCAGCCCCAGGAGAGGGAGAACCTCCTACGAGCAGTACTTC.

The CDR3 region is CASSYSGGWETQYF. CDR3 nucleotides: TGTGCCAGCAGTTACAGCGGGGGGTGGGAGACCCAGTACTTC. V and J are TRBV6-5 and TRBJ2-5; 9 nucleotides match TRBD2. J lost 5 bases, V lost 2 bases, and 3 bases had no gene match. Per germline, CDR1 MNHEY and CDR2 SVGAGI. This CDR3 is built from 14 residues.

This chain links TRBV5-6 with TRBJ2-5; TRBD2 aligns across 8 bases. Trimming removed 0 bases from V and 3 bases from J; junction bases left unmatched: 10. Germline-derived CDR1 and CDR2 are SGHDT and YYEEEE. This CDR3 contains 17 residues. CDR3: CASSLEFTGGNEETQYF. CDR3 DNA: TGTGCCAGCAGCTTGGAGTTTACGGGGGGGAACGAAGAGACCCAGTACTTC. The full variable domain, in which reference TRBV5-6 and TRBJ2-5 provide the parts outside the CDR3, is DAGVTQSPTHLIKTRGQQVTLRCSPKSGHDTVSWYQQALGQGPQFIFQYYEEEERQRGNFPDRFSGHQFPNYSSELNVNALLLGDSALYLCASSLEFTGGNEETQYFGPGTRLLVL.

The rearrangement joins TRBV27 to TRBJ1-6; TRBD1 is a possible D gene (5 bases). V was shortened by 8 bases and J by 7 bases, with 15 bases between the two germline ends. Germline V gives CDR1 MNHEY, CDR2 SMNVEV (reference sequence). The CDR3 has 14 amino acids. As DNA, the CDR3 is TGTGCCAGCGGACTCTTGGGGGGAAATTCACCCCTCCACTTT. Amino acids: CASGLLGGNSPLHF.

This chain links TRBV4-2 with TRBJ2-3, with D possibly TRBD2 on 6 matching bases. V lost 0 bases, J lost 9 bases, and 19 bases lay in between. The CDR3 sequence is 16 residues long. Germline CDR1 LGHNA, CDR2 YNFKEQ. CDR3 bases: TGTGCCAGCAGCCAAGAAGGGCTAGCGACGGGTCTGACGCAGTATTTT. This sequence encodes CASSQEGLATGLTQYF.

The chain uses TRBV6-2 or TRBV6-3 and TRBJ2-3, with TRBD2 matching over 9 bases. Unmatched junction bases numbered 8, after V lost 0 bases and J lost 4 bases. CDR1 MNHEY and CDR2 SVGEGT come from the germline V gene. CDR3 length: 17 residues. The CDR3 nucleotides read TGTGCCAGCAGTTACTCCACGGCTAGCGGGAAAGCAGATACGCAGTATTTT. It specifies CASSYSTASGKADTQYF.